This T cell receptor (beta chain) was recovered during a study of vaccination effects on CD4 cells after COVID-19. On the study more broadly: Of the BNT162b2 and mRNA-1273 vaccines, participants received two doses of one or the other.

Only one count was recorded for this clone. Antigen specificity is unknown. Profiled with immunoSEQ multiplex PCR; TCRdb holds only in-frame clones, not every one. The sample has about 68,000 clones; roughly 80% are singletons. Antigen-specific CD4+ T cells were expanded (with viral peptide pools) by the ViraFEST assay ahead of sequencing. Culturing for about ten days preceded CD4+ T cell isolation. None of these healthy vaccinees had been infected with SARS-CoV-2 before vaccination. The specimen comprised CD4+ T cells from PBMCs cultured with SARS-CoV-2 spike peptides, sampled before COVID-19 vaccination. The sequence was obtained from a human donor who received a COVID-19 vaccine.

CDR3 sequence: CASSPLGGPGEAFF. The DNA of the CDR3 is TGTGCCAGCAGCCCCCTAGGGGGCCCGGGTGAAGCTTTCTTT. This chain connects TRBV6-1 to TRBJ1-1, with 7 bases that match TRBD1. Germline V gene sequence: CDR1 MNHNS, CDR2 SASEGT. Unmatched junction bases numbered 11, after V lost 6 bases and J lost 7 bases. CDR3 length: 14 amino acids.